Reported below is one T cell receptor (beta chain). The V gene end was trimmed by 4 bases and the J gene end by 3 bases; junction bases not matched to a gene: 9. This CDR3 spans 17 amino acids. TCRdb re-derived calls from the 5' RACE reads in MiXCR, one entry per CDR3 protein. This sample carries hundreds of thousands of distinct CDR3 sequences, around 20% of them seen once, and the ten largest clones take about 8.2%. The data were taken from a study of CD8 T cells in ankylosing spondylitis. The chain employs TRBV12-3 or TRBV12-4 and TRBJ2-2, with 9 bases aligning to TRBD1. Sequencing was carried out using blood, either unsorted or a sorted T cell fraction (not recorded which). The sequence was obtained from a male donor with ankylosing spondylitis or in good health (not recorded which). The CDR3 nucleotides are TGTGCCAGCAGTTCTCTCGGGACAGGGTTCTACACCGGGGAGCTGTTTTTT. Its translation is CASSSLGTGFYTGELFF.